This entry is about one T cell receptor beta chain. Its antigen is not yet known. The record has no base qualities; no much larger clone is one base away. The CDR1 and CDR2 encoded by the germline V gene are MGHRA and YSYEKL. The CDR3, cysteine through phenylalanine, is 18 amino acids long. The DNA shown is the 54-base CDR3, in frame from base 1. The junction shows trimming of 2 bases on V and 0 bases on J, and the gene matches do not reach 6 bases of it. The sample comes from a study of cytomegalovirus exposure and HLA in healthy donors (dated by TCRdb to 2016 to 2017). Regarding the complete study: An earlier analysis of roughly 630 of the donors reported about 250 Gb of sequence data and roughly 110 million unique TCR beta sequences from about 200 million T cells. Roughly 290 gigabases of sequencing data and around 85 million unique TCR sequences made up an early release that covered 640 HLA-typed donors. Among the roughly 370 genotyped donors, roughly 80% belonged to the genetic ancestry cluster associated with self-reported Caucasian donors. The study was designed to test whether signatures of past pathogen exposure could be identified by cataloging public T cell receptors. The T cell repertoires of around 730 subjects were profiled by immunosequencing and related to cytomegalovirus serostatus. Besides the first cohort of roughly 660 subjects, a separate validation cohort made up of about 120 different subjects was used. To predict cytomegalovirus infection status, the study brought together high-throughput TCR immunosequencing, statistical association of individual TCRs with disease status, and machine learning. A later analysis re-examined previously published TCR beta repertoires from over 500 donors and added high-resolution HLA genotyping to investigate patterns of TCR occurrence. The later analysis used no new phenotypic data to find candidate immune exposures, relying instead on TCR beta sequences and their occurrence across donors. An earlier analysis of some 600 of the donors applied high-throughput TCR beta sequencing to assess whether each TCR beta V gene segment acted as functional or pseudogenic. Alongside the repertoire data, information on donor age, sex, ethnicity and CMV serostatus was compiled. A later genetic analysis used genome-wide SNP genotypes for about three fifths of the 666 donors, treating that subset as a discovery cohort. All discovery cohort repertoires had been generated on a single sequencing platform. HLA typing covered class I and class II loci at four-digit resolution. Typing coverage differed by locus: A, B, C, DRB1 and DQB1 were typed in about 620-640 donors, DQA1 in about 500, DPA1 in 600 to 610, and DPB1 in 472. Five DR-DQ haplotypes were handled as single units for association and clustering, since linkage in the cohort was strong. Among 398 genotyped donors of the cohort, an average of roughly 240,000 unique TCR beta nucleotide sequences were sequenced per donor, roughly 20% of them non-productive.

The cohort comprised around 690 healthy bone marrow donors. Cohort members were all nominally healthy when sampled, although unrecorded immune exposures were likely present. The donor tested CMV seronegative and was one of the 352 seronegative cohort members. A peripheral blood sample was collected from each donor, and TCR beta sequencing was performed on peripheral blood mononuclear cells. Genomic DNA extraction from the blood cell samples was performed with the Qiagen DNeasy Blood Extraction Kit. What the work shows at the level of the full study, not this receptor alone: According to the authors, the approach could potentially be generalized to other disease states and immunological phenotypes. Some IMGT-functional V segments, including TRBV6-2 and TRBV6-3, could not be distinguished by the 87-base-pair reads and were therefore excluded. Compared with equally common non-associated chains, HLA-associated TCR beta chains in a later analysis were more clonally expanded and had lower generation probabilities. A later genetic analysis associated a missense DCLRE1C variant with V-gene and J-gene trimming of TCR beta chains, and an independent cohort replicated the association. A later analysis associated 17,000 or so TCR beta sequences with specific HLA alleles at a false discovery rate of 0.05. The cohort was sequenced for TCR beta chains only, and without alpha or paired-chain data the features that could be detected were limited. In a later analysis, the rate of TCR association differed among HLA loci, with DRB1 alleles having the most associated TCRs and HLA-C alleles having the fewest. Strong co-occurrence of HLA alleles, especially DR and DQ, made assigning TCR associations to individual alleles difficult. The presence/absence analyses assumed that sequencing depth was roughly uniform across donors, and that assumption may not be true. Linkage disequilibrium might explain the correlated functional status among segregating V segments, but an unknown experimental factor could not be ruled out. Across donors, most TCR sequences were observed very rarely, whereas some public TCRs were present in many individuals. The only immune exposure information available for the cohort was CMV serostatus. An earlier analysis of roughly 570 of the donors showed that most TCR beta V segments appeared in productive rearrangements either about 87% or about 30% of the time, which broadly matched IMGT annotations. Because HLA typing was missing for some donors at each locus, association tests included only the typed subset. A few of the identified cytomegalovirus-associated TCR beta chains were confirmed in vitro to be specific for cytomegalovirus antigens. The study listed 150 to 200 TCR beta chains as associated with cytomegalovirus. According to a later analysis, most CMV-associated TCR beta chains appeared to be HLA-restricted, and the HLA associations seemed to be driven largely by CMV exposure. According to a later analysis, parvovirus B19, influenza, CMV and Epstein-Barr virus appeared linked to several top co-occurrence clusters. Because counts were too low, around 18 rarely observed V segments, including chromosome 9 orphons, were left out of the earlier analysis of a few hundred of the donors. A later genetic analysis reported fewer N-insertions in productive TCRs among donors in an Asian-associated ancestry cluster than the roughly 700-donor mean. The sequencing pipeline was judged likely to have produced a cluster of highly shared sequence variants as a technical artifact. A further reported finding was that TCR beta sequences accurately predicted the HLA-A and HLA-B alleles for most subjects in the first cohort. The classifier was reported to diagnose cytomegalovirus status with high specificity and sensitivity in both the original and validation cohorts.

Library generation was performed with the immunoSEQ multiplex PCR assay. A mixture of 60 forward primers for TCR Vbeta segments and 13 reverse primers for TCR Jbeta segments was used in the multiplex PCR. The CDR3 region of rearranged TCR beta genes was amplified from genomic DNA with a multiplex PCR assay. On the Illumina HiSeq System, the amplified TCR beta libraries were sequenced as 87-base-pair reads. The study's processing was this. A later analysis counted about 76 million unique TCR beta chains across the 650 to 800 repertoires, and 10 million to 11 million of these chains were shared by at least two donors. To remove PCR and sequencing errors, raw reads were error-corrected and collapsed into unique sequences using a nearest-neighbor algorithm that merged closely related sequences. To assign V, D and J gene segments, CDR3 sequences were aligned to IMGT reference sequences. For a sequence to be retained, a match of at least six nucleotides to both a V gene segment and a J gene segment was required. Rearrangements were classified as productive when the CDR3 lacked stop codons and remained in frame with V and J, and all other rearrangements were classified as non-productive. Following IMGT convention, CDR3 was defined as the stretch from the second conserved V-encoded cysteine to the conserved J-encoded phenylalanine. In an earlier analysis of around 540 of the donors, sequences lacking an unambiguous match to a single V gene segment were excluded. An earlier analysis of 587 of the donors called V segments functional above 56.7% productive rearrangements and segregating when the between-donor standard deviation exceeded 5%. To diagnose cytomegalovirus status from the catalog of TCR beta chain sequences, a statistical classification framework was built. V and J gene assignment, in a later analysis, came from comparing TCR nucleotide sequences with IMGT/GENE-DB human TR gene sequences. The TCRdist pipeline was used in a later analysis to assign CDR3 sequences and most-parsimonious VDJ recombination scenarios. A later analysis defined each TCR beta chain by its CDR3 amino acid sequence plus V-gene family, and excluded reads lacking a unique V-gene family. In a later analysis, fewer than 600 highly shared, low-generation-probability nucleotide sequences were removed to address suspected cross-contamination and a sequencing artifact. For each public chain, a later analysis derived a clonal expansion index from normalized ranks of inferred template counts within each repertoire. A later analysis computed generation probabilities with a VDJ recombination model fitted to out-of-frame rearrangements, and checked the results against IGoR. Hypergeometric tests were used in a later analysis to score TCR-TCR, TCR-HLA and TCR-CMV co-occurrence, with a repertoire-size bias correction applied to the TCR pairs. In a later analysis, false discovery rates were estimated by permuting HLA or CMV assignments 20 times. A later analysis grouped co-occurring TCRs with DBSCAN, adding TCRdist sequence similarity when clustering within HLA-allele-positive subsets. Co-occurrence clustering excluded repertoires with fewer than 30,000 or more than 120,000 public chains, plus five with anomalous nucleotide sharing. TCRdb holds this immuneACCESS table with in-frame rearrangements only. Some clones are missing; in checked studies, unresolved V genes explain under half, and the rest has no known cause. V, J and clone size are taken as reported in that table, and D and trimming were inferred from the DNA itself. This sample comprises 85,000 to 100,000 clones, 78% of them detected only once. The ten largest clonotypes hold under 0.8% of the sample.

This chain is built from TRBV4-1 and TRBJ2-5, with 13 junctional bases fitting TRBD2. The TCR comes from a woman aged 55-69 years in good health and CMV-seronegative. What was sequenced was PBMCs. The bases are TGCGCCAGCAGCCAATACCCTGGGACTAGCGGGAACCAAGAGACCCAGTACTTC. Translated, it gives CASSQYPGTSGNQETQYF.